These 25 T cell receptor beta chains were all obtained from the same sample, sequenced in a study of cytomegalovirus exposure and HLA in healthy donors. Profiling relied on immunoSEQ multiplex PCR, and the TCRdb table lists in-frame clones only, not all of them. Here the sample spans some 72,000 clones, roughly 95% being singletons. Sequenced material: PBMCs. Every receptor here comes from a young man in good health and CMV-seropositive.

V and J are TRBV29-1 and TRBJ1-5; TRBD1 matches 7 bases. The V gene's germline CDR1 is SQVTM and CDR2 ANQGSEA. The length of the CDR3 is 15 residues. J lost 6 bases, V lost 4 bases, and 12 bases had no gene match. The CDR3 spells CSVGDPDRASQPQHF. CDR3 DNA: TGCAGCGTTGGGGACCCTGACAGGGCTAGTCAGCCCCAGCATTTT.

CDR3 bases: TGTGCCAGCAGCCTGACAGGGGGCGTCTATGGCTACACCTTC. Protein: CASSLTGGVYGYTF. The gene calls are TRBV5-6 and TRBJ1-2; 10 bases fit TRBD1. The V gene end was trimmed by 4 bases and the J gene end by 4 bases; junction bases not matched to a gene: 4. There are 14 residues in the CDR3. CDR1 is SGHDT and CDR2 is YYEEEE in the germline V gene.

The chain combines TRBV19 with TRBJ1-1, with 8 bases that match TRBD1. The CDR3 contains 15 residues. Germline lookup yields CDR1 LNHDA and CDR2 SQIVND (reference sequence). V was pared by 4 bases and J by 5 bases, with 9 bases of the junction left unmatched. The CDR3 DNA is TGTGCCAGTAGTAGATTAGACAGGGGATCTACTGAAGCTTTCTTT. It is translated as CASSRLDRGSTEAFF. The full variable domain, rest sourced from reference TRBV19 and TRBJ1-1, is DGGITQSPKYLFRKEGQNVTLSCEQNLNHDAMYWYRQDPGQGLRLIYYSQIVNDFQKGDIAEGYSVSREKKESFPLTVTSAQKNPTAFYLCASSRLDRGSTEAFFGQGTRLTVV.

The chain couples TRBV15 to TRBJ2-7, with 8 nucleotides matching TRBD2. The germline CDR1 and CDR2 sequences are LNHNV and YYDKDF (reference sequence). The J segment lost 10 bases and the V segment lost 0 bases, leaving 8 bases of the junction unmatched. CDR3 size: 14 residues. The CDR3: CATSREYAGGVQYF. CDR3 nucleotide sequence: TGTGCCACCAGCAGAGAATACGCGGGAGGCGTCCAGTACTTC.

The J gene is TRBJ2-7, the V gene TRBV2, with a possible D match to TRBD2 (6 bases). CDR1 and CDR2 (germline): SNHLY, FYNNEI. The CDR3 is made up of 14 amino acids. V was cut by 6 bases and J by 0 bases, with 12 bases left in between. Here the CDR3 DNA reads TGTGCCAGCAGGAGCGGGCCTAGCTCCTACGAGCAGTACTTC. Protein: CASRSGPSSYEQYF.

The V gene is TRBV15, the J gene TRBJ2-5, with D perhaps TRBD2 (5 bases). CDR1 and CDR2 from the germline V gene are LNHNV and YYDKDF (reference sequence). The CDR3 has 15 amino acids. Between the trimmed V and J ends, which lost 4 bases and 3 bases, there was a span of 15 bases. The CDR3 loop is CATSIPPPGKETQYF. CDR3 nucleotide sequence: TGTGCCACCAGCATTCCCCCCCCCGGGAAAGAGACCCAGTACTTC.

This clone was detected once. The chain links TRBV18 to TRBJ1-3, with 9 nucleotides matching TRBD1. Germline CDR1 is KGHSH and CDR2 is LQKENI. The CDR3 length is 17 residues. J gave up 3 bases and V 3 bases, and 9 bases lay outside the gene matches. The CDR3 sequence: CASSPRTGDDVGNTIYF. The CDR3 DNA is TGTGCCAGCTCACCCAGGACAGGGGACGACGTTGGAAACACCATATATTTT.

The chain employs TRBV5-8 and TRBJ2-1; D call uncertain. The CDR3 runs to 13 residues. V was cut by 7 bases and J by 5 bases, with 13 bases left in between. The germline V gene has CDR1 SGHTS and CDR2 YDEGEE. The CDR3 DNA follows: TGTGCCAGCGGTACCACTTTCCACAATGAGCAGTTCTTC. Translating it yields CASGTTFHNEQFF.

The rearrangement links TRBV6-5 to TRBJ2-7; D is possibly TRBD1 (5 bases). The V end was cut by 0 bases, the J end by 2 bases, with 8 bases between. CDR3 length: 14 amino acids. Germline CDR1 is MNHEY and CDR2 is SVGAGI. The CDR3 region is CASSYSSGPYEQYF. CDR3 in DNA: TGTGCCAGCAGTTACTCGTCAGGGCCCTACGAGCAGTACTTC.

The chain carries TRBV2 and TRBJ2-5; a possible D gene is TRBD2 (6 bases). V lost 11 bases, J lost 5 bases, and 15 bases lay in between. The CDR3 length is 12 residues. Germline assignment: CDR1 SNHLY and CDR2 FYNNEI. CDR3 residues: CAGGPRGETQYF. In nucleotides, the CDR3 is TGTGCCGGTGGGCCGCGGGGCGAGACCCAGTACTTC.

The chain uses TRBV7-9 and TRBJ2-1, with a possible D match to TRBD1 (5 bases). The V end was cut by 5 bases, the J end by 2 bases, with 10 bases between. CDR3 length: 14 residues. Germline values: CDR1 SEHNR, CDR2 FQNEAQ (reference sequence). The chain's CDR3 is CASSPRVTYNEQFF. In nucleotides, the CDR3 is TGTGCCAGCAGCCCCAGGGTAACCTACAATGAGCAGTTCTTC.

The chain couples TRBV4-1 to TRBJ2-4; possibly TRBD1 for D (6 bases). The CDR3 runs 15 residues. The V gene lost 2 bases and the J gene lost 2 bases, with 10 bases spanning the gap. Looked up from germline, CDR1 is MGHRA and CDR2 is YSYEKL. CDR3 loop: CASSQLQGPKNIQYF. CDR3 nucleotides: TGCGCCAGCAGCCAACTACAGGGCCCCAAAAACATTCAGTACTTC.

The chain uses TRBV27 and TRBJ1-2; 7 bases agree with TRBD1. V trimming: 5 bases; J trimming: 8 bases; junction bases outside the gene matches: 11. Germline CDR1 reads MNHEY; CDR2 reads SMNVEV (reference sequence). This CDR3 has 14 residues. As DNA, the CDR3 is TGTGCCAGCAGTGCCCGAACAGGGGTTCGGGGCTACACCTTC. Protein sequence: CASSARTGVRGYTF.

This chain joins TRBV28 and TRBJ2-3, with TRBD2 matching 7 bases. J lost 3 bases, V lost 3 bases, and 6 bases had no gene match. Germline V gives CDR1 MDHEN, CDR2 SYDVKM. This CDR3 spans 15 amino acids. CDR3 in DNA: TGTGCCAGCAGTTTGGGGGGGACCGGGACAGATACGCAGTATTTT. It is translated as CASSLGGTGTDTQYF.

The table lists this clone with a count of one. The gene calls are TRBV19 and TRBJ1-2, with TRBD1 matching 11 bases. Per the germline V gene, CDR1 is LNHDA and CDR2 is SQIVND (reference sequence). The ends lost 4 bases at V and 2 bases at J; junction bases unmatched: 6. The CDR3 spans 16 residues. The CDR3 loop reads CASSTPGTGGNYGYTF. Written as DNA, the CDR3 is TGTGCCAGTAGTACACCCGGGACAGGGGGGAACTATGGCTACACCTTC.

The chain links TRBV19 to TRBJ2-1; 9 positions agree with TRBD2. The V segment lost 3 bases and the J segment 13 bases; nucleotides outside the gene matches: 4. CDR1 is LNHDA and CDR2 is SQIVND in the germline V gene (reference sequence). The CDR3 consists of 12 residues. The CDR3 loop is CASSIRGREQFF. CDR3 coding DNA: TGTGCCAGTAGTATCCGCGGGAGGGAACAGTTCTTC.

The rearrangement joins TRBV13 to TRBJ2-7, with a possible D match to TRBD1 (5 bases). The CDR3 runs 14 residues. In germline, CDR1 is PRHDT, CDR2 FYEKMQ (reference sequence). Trimming took off 2 bases at V and 0 bases at J, with 8 bases between the two ends. CDR3 DNA sequence: TGTGCCAGCAGCTTACAGGGCAGCTCCTACGAGCAGTACTTC. Amino acid sequence: CASSLQGSSYEQYF.

Remarks on this clone: The sample carries other DNA sequences with the same CDR3. This sequence joins TRBV10-3 and TRBJ2-7; 10 nucleotides align to TRBD2. The CDR3 has 15 amino acids. Trimming removed 0 bases from V and 1 base from J; junction bases left unmatched: 0. Germline V CDR1 and CDR2: ENHRY, SYGVKD. The CDR3 nucleotides are TGTGCCATCAGTGAGTCGACTAGCGGGTCCTACGAGCAGTACTTC. It encodes CAISESTSGSYEQYF.

The chain combines TRBV14 with TRBJ2-1; the match to TRBD2 covers 9 bases. The junction had 11 bases not matched to a gene; V was cut back by 0 bases and J by 8 bases. CDR3 length: 17 amino acids. CDR1 and CDR2 from the germline V gene are SGHDN and FVKESK. The CDR3 DNA follows: TGTGCCAGCAGCCAAGATCTCGCTAGCGGGATTCGGCATGAGCAGTTCTTC. Residues: CASSQDLASGIRHEQFF.

The gene calls are TRBV4-2 and TRBJ2-7, with unresolved D. With 1 base removed from V and 5 bases from J, the gap between germline ends came to 3 bases. The CDR3 totals 11 residues. Germline-derived CDR1 and CDR2 are LGHNA and YNFKEQ. Here the CDR3 DNA reads TGTGCCAGCAGCCAAGGGCACGAGCAGTACTTC. Protein product: CASSQGHEQYF.

The chain joins TRBV11-1 to TRBJ1-1, with D perhaps matching TRBD1 (6 bases). The CDR3 has 14 residues. V was shortened by 5 bases and J by 1 base, with 11 bases between the two germline ends. The germline gives CDR1 SGHAT, CDR2 FQDESV (reference sequence). DNA for the CDR3: TGTGCCAGCAGCGCCAACAGGGCGAACACTGAAGCTTTCTTT. This sequence encodes CASSANRANTEAFF.

The rearrangement joins TRBV6-1 to TRBJ2-1, with 8 bases fitting TRBD1. Germline V CDR1 and CDR2: MNHNS, SASEGT. V trimming: 3 bases; J trimming: 3 bases; junction bases outside the gene matches: 10. CDR3 length: 17 amino acids. Here the CDR3 reads CASSDDRGEINYNEQFF. The CDR3 DNA follows: TGTGCCAGCAGTGATGACAGGGGCGAAATTAACTACAATGAGCAGTTCTTC.

In DNA, the CDR3 is TGTGCCAGCAGCTTAGACCGGGGGGGCCAGTACTTC. This codes for CASSLDRGGQYF. The chain employs TRBV11-2 and TRBJ2-5; 8 nucleotides align to TRBD2. J lost 10 bases, V lost 0 bases, and 1 base had no gene match. The length of the CDR3 is 12 residues. Germline CDR1 reads SGHAT; CDR2 reads FQNNGV.

The chain joins TRBV19 to TRBJ1-4; tentative D call: TRBD1 (6 bases). Germline loops: CDR1 LNHDA, CDR2 SQIVND (reference sequence). V lost 5 bases and J lost 3, with 13 bases in between. The length of the CDR3 is 15 residues. CDR3 DNA: TGTGCCAGTAGTCCCCGGACAGCTGCTAATGAAAAACTGTTTTTT. Translating it yields CASSPRTAANEKLFF.

This sequence joins TRBV19 and TRBJ2-7, with TRBD2 identical over 7 bases. The CDR3 runs 17 residues. Losses at the gene ends were 5 bases for V and 3 bases for J; bases not matched to a gene: 16. Germline CDR1 reads LNHDA; CDR2 reads SQIVND (reference sequence). The CDR3 is CASSPLFTAGEGYEQYF. CDR3 bases: TGTGCCAGTAGTCCCCTTTTTACGGCGGGAGAAGGCTACGAGCAGTACTTC.